The rows below give T cell receptor beta chains drawn from one sample of a study of blood T cell repertoires in COVID-19. Assay: immunoSEQ multiplex PCR; the TCRdb copy retains only in-frame clones and omits some. The top ten clones hold 0.8% to 0.9% of a sample with approximately 400,000 clones, 80% to 95% of them seen once. Sample: PBMCs or T cells enriched from blood (not recorded which). These receptors were obtained from a middle-aged woman who had been exposed to COVID-19. Each CDR3 is given without its conserved first and last residue. Rows may omit the clone size; those that give it use once, few, many or a size class.

TRBV4-1,.,ASSLRLAGVSEQY
TRBV23-1,.,ASRTRQAKNTEAF
TRBV20-1,.,SASPGQNGYT
TRBV7-9,.,ASSLNRDTYNEQF
TRBV6-2/TRBV6-3,.,ASSYSPGTSGGASFYEQY
TRBV2,.,ASRDINRGRQPQH
TRBV12-3/TRBV12-4,.,ASMRGGGTEAF
TRBV18,.,ASSPRGPGNEQF
TRBV7-6,.,ASSARGTGDTEAF
TRBV5-5,few,ASSLVLWQGSEKLF
TRBV10-2,.,ASSDPGGVNTEAF
TRBV7-2,.,ASSLDLYRVRTDTQY
TRBV19,.,ATKGGGRGYT
TRBV7-2,.,ASSLVAHTRETQY
TRBV21-1,.,ASSLEGGANTGELF
TRBV20-1,.,SASHLPGGGVYGYT
TRBV29-1,.,SAARQGLNEKLF
TRBV14,.,ASSRLTGIDEQY
TRBV9,.,ASSLRGLDYGYT
TRBV7-4,.,ASSPKTGGEQY
TRBV29-1,.,SVQVDRDQPQH
TRBV6-5,once,ASSLDRADTQY
TRBV27,.,ASSSLAGAYNEQF
TRBV7-9,.,ASSLGDRGDTQY
TRBV7-9,.,ASSSTTGNTEAF
TRBV7-9,.,ASSLGAGNTEAF
TRBV2,.,ASKQGITYEQY
TRBV3-1/TRBV3-2,.,ASRISTGNTEAF
TRBV4-1,.,ASSQDAGRNTEAF
TRBV4-1,.,ASGQVNTEAF
TRBV19,.,ASSWASGGPSSYEQY
TRBV12-3/TRBV12-4,.,ASSFDFIGELF
TRBV7-2,.,ASSLARTGLYGYT
TRBV6-6,.,ASSYSVTKGADTQY
TRBV2,.,ASSGTGTRGNQPQH
TRBV9,once,ASSVRSSGRASTDTQY
TRBV30,.,AWSTGVNRETQY
TRBV6-1,once,ASSDRRTNTEAF
TRBV4-3,once,ASSQGPGQGGSPLH
TRBV5-6,.,ASSSGLAEQY
TRBV2,.,ASSDVRGTNEKLF
TRBV7-6,.,ASSPLLAGLADTQY
TRBV19,.,ASSTQQGAAQPQH
TRBV5-8,.,ASSLGSGKTDTQY
TRBV3-1/TRBV3-2,.,ASSPATGIGGIYGYT
TRBV12-5,once,ASGLSEPSRPQH
TRBV5-4,.,ASSPTSGPSYEQY